The 13 T cell receptor beta chains in this list originate from one sample, sequenced in a study of T cell changes during pregnancy in multiple sclerosis. Repertoires were generated with immunoSEQ multiplex PCR, while TCRdb's copy carries only in-frame clones and drops some. Of about 38,000 clones listed, nearly 90% are singletons. Sequencing was performed on CD4+ T cells from peripheral blood mononuclear cells, taken in the second trimester of pregnancy. These receptors were obtained from a female donor with multiple sclerosis, enrolled in a pregnancy study.

This chain links TRBV7-2 with TRBJ1-4; no clear D. The CDR3 is 15 residues long. CDR1 SGHTA and CDR2 FQGNSA come from the germline V gene. Trimming stripped 4 bases from V and 8 bases from J, with 17 bases between. The CDR3 loop is CASSSPRETREKLFF. The CDR3 nucleotides are TGTGCCAGCAGCTCTCCCCGGGAGACGAGGGAAAAACTGTTTTTT.

The CDR3 spells CASSIRQIYNEQFF. CDR3 DNA: TGTGCCAGTAGTATACGACAGATCTACAATGAGCAGTTCTTC. V is TRBV19 and J is TRBJ2-1; possible D gene TRBD1, 5 bases. Germline V lookup: CDR1 LNHDA, CDR2 SQIVND (reference sequence). Trimming left V 2 bases short and J 3 bases short, with 8 bases between. The CDR3 has 14 residues. Drawing the rest from reference TRBV19 and TRBJ2-1, the complete variable domain is DGGITQSPKYLFRKEGQNVTLSCEQNLNHDAMYWYRQDPGQGLRLIYYSQIVNDFQKGDIAEGYSVSREKKESFPLTVTSAQKNPTAFYLCASSIRQIYNEQFFGPGTRLTVL.

This chain joins TRBV28 and TRBJ2-1; 15 bases fit TRBD2. Germline CDR1 is MDHEN and CDR2 is SYDVKM. The CDR3 is 16 residues long. V dropped 2 bases and J dropped 7; count of bases not matched to a gene: 3. CDR3 coding DNA: TGTGCCAGCAGTTTAGGACTAGCGGGAGGGGTAAATGAGCAGTTCTTC. Its translation: CASSLGLAGGVNEQFF.

This clone occurred a few times. The chain carries TRBV7-6 and TRBJ2-1; D is possibly TRBD2 (6 bases). V was clipped by 4 bases and J by 10 bases, with 17 bases between them. The CDR3 has 14 amino acids. The germline V gene encodes CDR1 SGHVS and CDR2 FNYEAQ. This CDR3 reads CASSSARDDGEQFF. The CDR3 nucleotides read TGTGCCAGCAGCTCGGCGCGGGACGATGGCGAGCAGTTCTTC. Filled out from reference TRBV7-6 and TRBJ2-1, the complete variable domain reads GAGVSQSPRYKVTKRGQDVALRCDPISGHVSLYWYRQALGQGPEFLTYFNYEAQQDKSGLPNDRFSAERPEGSISTLTIQRTEQRDSAMYRCASSSARDDGEQFFGPGTRLTVL.

The chain links TRBV9 to TRBJ2-1; a possible D gene is TRBD2 (6 bases). This CDR3 spans 14 amino acids. The germline CDR1 and CDR2 sequences are SGDLS and YYNGEE. V shed 0 bases and J shed 8 bases, with 12 bases lying between them. CDR3 in amino acids: CASSVGGVLDEQFF. CDR3 DNA sequence: TGTGCCAGCAGCGTAGGGGGGGTTTTGGATGAGCAGTTCTTC.

The rearrangement joins TRBV14 to TRBJ1-2; D gene ambiguous. Germline values: CDR1 SGHDN, CDR2 FVKESK. With 0 bases removed from V and 8 bases from J, the gap between germline ends came to 22 bases. The CDR3 extends over 17 amino acids. Here the CDR3 DNA reads TGTGCCAGCAGCCAAGAGGAGGAGGGTACCGGGTATAGAGGCTACACCTTC. It encodes CASSQEEEGTGYRGYTF.

The table lists this clone with a few counts. This rearrangement joins TRBV9 to TRBJ2-6, with D perhaps TRBD1 (6 bases). Trimming removed 0 bases from V and 1 base from J, with 11 bases in between. The length of the CDR3 is 17 residues. The germline V gene has CDR1 SGDLS and CDR2 YYNGEE. This chain's CDR3 is CASSVGGGNSGANVLTF. The CDR3 DNA sequence: TGTGCCAGCAGCGTAGGAGGGGGAAATTCTGGGGCCAACGTCCTGACTTTC.

This chain joins TRBV7-9 and TRBJ1-3, with D perhaps matching TRBD1 (6 bases). Trimming shortened V by 3 bases and J by 3 bases, and 12 bases separated the two germline ends. Per germline, CDR1 SEHNR and CDR2 FQNEAQ (reference sequence). The CDR3 has 15 amino acids. CDR3 sequence: CASSLGAGNGNTIYF. CDR3 coding DNA: TGTGCCAGCAGCTTGGGGGCGGGTAATGGAAACACCATATATTTT.

This chain joins TRBV5-1 and TRBJ2-5; 14 nucleotides line up with TRBD2. Trimming took 4 bases from V and 1 from J; bases not matched to a gene: 6. The CDR3 extends over 17 amino acids. The germline V gene has CDR1 SGHRS and CDR2 YFSETQ. The CDR3 region is CASSPGLAGDSQETQYF. DNA for the CDR3: TGCGCCAGCAGCCCGGGACTAGCGGGAGACAGCCAAGAGACCCAGTACTTC.

The J gene is TRBJ1-1, the V gene TRBV7-2, with a tentative D call TRBD1 (6 bases). The CDR3 contains 13 residues. Germline values: CDR1 SGHTA, CDR2 FQGNSA. V lost 3 bases, J lost 7 bases, and 12 bases lay in between. DNA of the CDR3: TGTGCCAGCAGCTTTAACAGGGTCAGTGAAGCTTTCTTT. Amino acid sequence: CASSFNRVSEAFF.

This clone was counted once. The chain is built from TRBV28 and TRBJ2-2, with 13 bases matching TRBD2. J gave up 3 bases and V 7 bases, and 17 bases lay outside the gene matches. Germline V CDR1 and CDR2: MDHEN, SYDVKM. The CDR3 covers 20 residues. CDR3 loop: CASIHRLGLAGTVDTGELFF. CDR3 DNA sequence: TGTGCCAGCATACACCGATTGGGACTAGCGGGGACGGTCGACACCGGGGAGCTGTTTTTT.

The V call is TRBV5-1, the J call TRBJ2-1, with 12 bases aligning to TRBD2. This CDR3 has 19 residues. V trimming: 5 bases; J trimming: 4 bases; junction bases outside the gene matches: 16. Germline CDR1 SGHRS, CDR2 YFSETQ. DNA of the CDR3: TGCGCCAGCAGTAATGCCTGGACTAGCGGGGCCCGGGGGTACAATGAGCAGTTCTTC. This gives the protein CASSNAWTSGARGYNEQFF.

This chain links TRBV29-1 with TRBJ2-3; 7 nucleotides align to TRBD1. V lost 1 base, J lost 2 bases, and 6 bases stayed unmatched. The CDR3 runs 15 residues. In germline, CDR1 is SQVTM, CDR2 ANQGSEA. This chain's CDR3 is CSVEGTGTLTDTQYF. In DNA, the CDR3 is TGCAGCGTTGAAGGGACAGGTACACTCACAGATACGCAGTATTTT.